Given below is one T cell receptor (beta chain) in context. The antigen remains undetermined. The sample belongs to a study of T cell responses to AZD1222 COVID-19 vaccine. Whole-study findings and limits: The donor cohort was predominantly white British with a female majority, and clonal diversity may have been underestimated. Sampling that yielded the repertoires occurred only after the peak T cell response. The span of vaccine-associated CD4 TCRs extended across spike, with dominance at 160-218 and 743-854. Baseline seropositives among AZD1222 recipients totaled only five or six.

The CDR3 covers 16 residues. Germline V gene sequence: CDR1 MNHEY, CDR2 SVGEGT. With V trimmed by 0 bases and J by 4 bases, 6 bases remained unmatched. Only in-frame clones appear in the TCRdb table, and some are missing; sequencing was by immunoSEQ multiplex PCR. The profile shows 200,000 or so clones, 87% of them singletons. This chain connects TRBV6-2 or TRBV6-3 to TRBJ1-5, with 7 bases that match TRBD1. The source is an adult in good health. This sample comprised peripheral blood, obtained on day 0 of MenACWY control vaccination. The CDR3 DNA sequence: TGTGCCAGCAGTTACTCGGCAGGGGGATTAAATCAGCCCCAGCATTTT. Protein product: CASSYSAGGLNQPQHF.